This TCR beta chain was documented in a study of T cell responses to AZD1222 COVID-19 vaccine. Findings of the study overall: Donor demographics were predominantly white British with a female majority; clonal diversity may be underestimated. Along spike, vaccine-associated CD4 TCRs were found throughout, with dominance at 160-218 and 743-854. A reported finding is that nearly half of spike-specific TCRs target unmutated variant regions.

Trimming cost V 4 bases and J 4 bases; bases outside gene matches: 8. Germline CDR1 KGHDR, CDR2 SFDVKD. This CDR3 has 17 residues. Libraries were prepared by immunoSEQ multiplex PCR; TCRdb keeps only in-frame clonotypes and omits some of them. The table includes 110,000 to 150,000 clones, more than 70% detected once. The table lists this clone with a count of one. The antigen is undetermined. This TCR was sampled from an adult who received the AZD1222 COVID-19 vaccine. The chain joins TRBV24-1 to TRBJ2-2; 10 bases are a match to TRBD1. Sequences were derived from peripheral blood, sampled 28 days after the second AZD1222 dose. The CDR3 loop is CATSDAVRDRGTGELFF. The CDR3 bases are TGTGCCACCAGTGACGCGGTTCGGGACAGGGGCACCGGGGAGCTGTTTTTT.